Reported below is one T cell receptor (beta chain). The antigen is not known. This sample is part of a study of T-cell memory formation after mild COVID-19. Looking at the study overall: Clusters of TCRs were largely donor specific. Study-level findings and limits: Contracting CD8+ clones were enriched in EMRA, CD4+ mainly in CM and EM. The appearance of some responding clones in pre-infection memory suggested that cross-reactive memory joined.

This CDR3 is 14 amino acids long. Trimming cost V 2 bases and J 1 base, with 8 bases left between them. Per germline, CDR1 MNHEY and CDR2 SVGAGI. After 5'RACE with constant-segment primers, TCR alpha and TCR beta cDNA libraries carrying sample barcodes and UMIs were obtained. Each CDR3 protein gets one entry after TCRdb re-called the 5' RACE reads with MiXCR. In the table there are 400,000 or so distinct CDR3 sequences, around 20% of which are singletons. The rearrangement links TRBV6-5 to TRBJ2-5; possible D gene TRBD1, 6 bases. What was sequenced was PBMCs or a T cell subset sorted from them (not recorded which). This TCR was recovered from an adult woman who had mild COVID-19 (a few samples of this study predate the infection). Cell type and time point are not known. The CDR3 here is CASSYIRGQETQYF. The CDR3 nucleotides read TGTGCCAGCAGTTACATCAGGGGCCAAGAGACCCAGTACTTC.